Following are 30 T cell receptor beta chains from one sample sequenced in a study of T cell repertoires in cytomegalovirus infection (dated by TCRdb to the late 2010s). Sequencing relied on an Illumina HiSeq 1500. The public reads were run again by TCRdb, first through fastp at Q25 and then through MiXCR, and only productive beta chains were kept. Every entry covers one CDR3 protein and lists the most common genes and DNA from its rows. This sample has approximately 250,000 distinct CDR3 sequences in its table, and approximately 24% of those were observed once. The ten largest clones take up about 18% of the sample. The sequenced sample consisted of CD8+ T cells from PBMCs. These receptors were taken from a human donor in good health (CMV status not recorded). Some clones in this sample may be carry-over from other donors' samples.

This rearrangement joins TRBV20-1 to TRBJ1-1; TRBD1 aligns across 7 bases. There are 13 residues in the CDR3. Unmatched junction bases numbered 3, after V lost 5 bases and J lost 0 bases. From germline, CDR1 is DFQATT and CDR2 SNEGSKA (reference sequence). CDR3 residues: CSAEQGLNTEAFF. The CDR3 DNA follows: TGCAGTGCTGAACAGGGGTTGAACACTGAAGCTTTCTTT.

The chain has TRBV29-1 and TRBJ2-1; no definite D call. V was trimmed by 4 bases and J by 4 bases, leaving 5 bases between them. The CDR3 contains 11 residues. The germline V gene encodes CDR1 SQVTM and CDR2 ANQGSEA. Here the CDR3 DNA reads TGCAGCGTTGCCCGGTACAATGAGCAGTTCTTC. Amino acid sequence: CSVARYNEQFF.

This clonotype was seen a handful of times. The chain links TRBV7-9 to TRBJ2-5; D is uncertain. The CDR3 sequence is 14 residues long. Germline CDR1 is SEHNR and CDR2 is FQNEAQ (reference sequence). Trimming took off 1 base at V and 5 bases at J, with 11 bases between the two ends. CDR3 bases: TGTGCCAGCAGCTTAGGTGTCGATAGTGAGACCCAGTACTTC. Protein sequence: CASSLGVDSETQYF.

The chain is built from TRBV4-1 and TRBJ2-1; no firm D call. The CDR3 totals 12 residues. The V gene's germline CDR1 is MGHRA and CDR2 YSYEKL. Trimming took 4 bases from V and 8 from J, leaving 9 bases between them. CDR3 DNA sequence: TGCGCCAGCAGCCCTTCCCTGGATGAGCAGTTCTTC. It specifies CASSPSLDEQFF.

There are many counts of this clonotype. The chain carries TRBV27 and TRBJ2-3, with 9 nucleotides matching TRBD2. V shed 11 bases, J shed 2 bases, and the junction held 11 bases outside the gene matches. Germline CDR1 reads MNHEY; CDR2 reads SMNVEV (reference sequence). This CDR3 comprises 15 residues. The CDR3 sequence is CASRRGGLNTDTQYF. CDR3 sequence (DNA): TGTGCCTCCCGGCGGGGGGGCCTGAACACAGATACGCAGTATTTT.

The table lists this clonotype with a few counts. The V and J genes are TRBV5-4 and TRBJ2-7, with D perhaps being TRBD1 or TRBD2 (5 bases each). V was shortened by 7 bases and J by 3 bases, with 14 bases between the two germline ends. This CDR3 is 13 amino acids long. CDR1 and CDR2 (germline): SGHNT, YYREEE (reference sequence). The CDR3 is CASSGTENYEQYF. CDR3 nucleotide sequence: TGTGCCAGCTCCGGGACGGAGAACTACGAGCAGTACTTC.

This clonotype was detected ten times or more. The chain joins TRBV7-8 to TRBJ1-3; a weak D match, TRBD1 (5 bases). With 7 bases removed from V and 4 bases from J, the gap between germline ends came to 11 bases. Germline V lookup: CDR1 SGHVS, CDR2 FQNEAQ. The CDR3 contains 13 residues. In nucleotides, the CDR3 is TGTGCCAGCAAGACAGTACCCGGAAACACCATATATTTT. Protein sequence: CASKTVPGNTIYF.

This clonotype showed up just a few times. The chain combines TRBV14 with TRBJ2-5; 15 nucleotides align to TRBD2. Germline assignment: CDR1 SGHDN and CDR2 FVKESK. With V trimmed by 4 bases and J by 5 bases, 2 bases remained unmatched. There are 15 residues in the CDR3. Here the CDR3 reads CASSRGTSGGETQYF. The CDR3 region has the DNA TGTGCCAGCAGCCGAGGGACTAGCGGGGGGGAGACCCAGTACTTC.

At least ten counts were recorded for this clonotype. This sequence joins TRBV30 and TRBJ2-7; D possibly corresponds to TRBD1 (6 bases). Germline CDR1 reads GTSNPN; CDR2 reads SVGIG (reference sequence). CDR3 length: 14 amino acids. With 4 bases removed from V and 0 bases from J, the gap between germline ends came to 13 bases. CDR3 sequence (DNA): TGTGCCTGGAAGGACAGCCGAAGCTCCTACGAGCAGTACTTC. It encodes CAWKDSRSSYEQYF. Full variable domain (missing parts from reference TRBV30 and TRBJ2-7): SQTIHQWPATLVQPVGSPLSLECTVEGTSNPNLYWYRQAAGRGLQLLFYSVGIGQISSEVPQNLSASRPQDRQFILSSKKLLLSDSGFYLCAWKDSRSSYEQYFGPGTRLTVT.

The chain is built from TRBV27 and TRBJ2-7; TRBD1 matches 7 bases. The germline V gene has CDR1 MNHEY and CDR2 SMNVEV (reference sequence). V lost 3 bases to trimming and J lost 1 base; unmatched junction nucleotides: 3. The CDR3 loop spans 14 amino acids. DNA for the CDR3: TGTGCCAGCAGTTTTGGACAGGCTTCCTACGAGCAGTACTTC. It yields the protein CASSFGQASYEQYF.

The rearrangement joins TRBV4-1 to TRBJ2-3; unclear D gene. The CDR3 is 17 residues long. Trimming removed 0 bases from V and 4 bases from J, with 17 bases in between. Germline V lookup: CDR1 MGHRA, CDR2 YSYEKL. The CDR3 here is CASSQDGLSPGADTQYF. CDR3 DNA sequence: TGCGCCAGCAGCCAAGACGGCCTCTCCCCCGGAGCAGATACGCAGTATTTT.

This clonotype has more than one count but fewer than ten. The CDR3 DNA sequence: TGTGCCAGCAGCCTCAACTCAGGACAGGGAAGGAAAGGCTACACCTTC. It codes for CASSLNSGQGRKGYTF. J is TRBJ1-2 and V is TRBV28; TRBD1 matches at 8 bases. V trimming: 6 bases; J trimming: 8 bases; junction bases outside the gene matches: 17. This CDR3 has 16 residues. The germline V gene encodes CDR1 MDHEN and CDR2 SYDVKM.

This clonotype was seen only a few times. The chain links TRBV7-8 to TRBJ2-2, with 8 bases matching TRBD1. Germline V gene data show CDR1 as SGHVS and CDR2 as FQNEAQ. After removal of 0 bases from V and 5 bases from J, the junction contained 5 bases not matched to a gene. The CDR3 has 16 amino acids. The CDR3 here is CASSLAGQDVTGELFF. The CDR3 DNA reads TGTGCCAGCAGCTTAGCGGGACAGGATGTTACCGGGGAGCTGTTTTTT. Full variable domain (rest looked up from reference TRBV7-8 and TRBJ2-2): GAGVSQSPRYKVAKRGQDVALRCDPISGHVSLFWYQQALGQGPEFLTYFQNEAQLDKSGLPSDRFFAERPEGSVSTLKIQRTQQEDSAVYLCASSLAGQDVTGELFFGEGSRLTVL.

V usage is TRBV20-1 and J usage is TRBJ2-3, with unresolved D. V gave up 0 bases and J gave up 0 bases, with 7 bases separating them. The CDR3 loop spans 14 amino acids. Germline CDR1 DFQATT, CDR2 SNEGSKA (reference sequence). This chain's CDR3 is CSARDHSSTDTQYF. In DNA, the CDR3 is TGCAGTGCTAGAGATCACAGTAGCACAGATACGCAGTATTTT.

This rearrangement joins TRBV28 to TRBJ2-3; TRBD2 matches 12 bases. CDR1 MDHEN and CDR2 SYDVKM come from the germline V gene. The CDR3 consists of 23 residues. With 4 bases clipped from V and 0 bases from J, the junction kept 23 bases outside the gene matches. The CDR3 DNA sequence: TGTGCCAGCAGTTCGGTTTCATCCTCGGGACTAGCGGGCCAATACCCTAGCACAGATACGCAGTATTTT. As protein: CASSSVSSSGLAGQYPSTDTQYF.

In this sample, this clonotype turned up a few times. This chain's CDR3 is CASSRDGQGIYGYTF. CDR3 bases: TGTGCCAGCAGCCGAGACGGACAGGGGATCTATGGCTACACCTTC. The rearrangement joins TRBV5-6 to TRBJ1-2; 9 positions agree with TRBD1. The V segment lost 4 bases and the J segment 4 bases; nucleotides outside the gene matches: 8. Germline CDR1 is SGHDT and CDR2 is YYEEEE. The CDR3 consists of 15 residues.

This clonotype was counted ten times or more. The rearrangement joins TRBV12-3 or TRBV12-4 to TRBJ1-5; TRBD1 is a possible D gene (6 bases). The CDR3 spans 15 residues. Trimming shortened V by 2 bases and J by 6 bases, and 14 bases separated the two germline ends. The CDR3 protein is CASSLRGGWGQPQHF. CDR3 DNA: TGTGCCAGCAGTTTACGAGGGGGTTGGGGTCAGCCCCAGCATTTT.

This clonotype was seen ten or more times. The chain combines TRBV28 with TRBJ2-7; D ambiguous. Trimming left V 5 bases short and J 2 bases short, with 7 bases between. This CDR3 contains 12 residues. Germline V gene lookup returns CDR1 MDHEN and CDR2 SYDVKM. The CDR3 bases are TGTGCCAGCAGTCCCCAGCCCTACGAGCAGTACTTC. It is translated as CASSPQPYEQYF.

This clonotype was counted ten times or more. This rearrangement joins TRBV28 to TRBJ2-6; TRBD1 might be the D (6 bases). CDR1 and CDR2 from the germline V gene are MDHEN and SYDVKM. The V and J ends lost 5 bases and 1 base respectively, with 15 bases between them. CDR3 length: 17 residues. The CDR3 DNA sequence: TGTGCCAGCAGTCCCCGGGACACCCCTTCTGGGGCCAACGTCCTGACTTTC. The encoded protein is CASSPRDTPSGANVLTF.

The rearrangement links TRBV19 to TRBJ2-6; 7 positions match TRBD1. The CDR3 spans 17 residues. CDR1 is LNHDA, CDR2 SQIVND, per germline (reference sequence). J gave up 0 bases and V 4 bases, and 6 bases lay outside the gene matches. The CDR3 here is CASSSFGQASGANVLTF. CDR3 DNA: TGTGCCAGTAGTAGCTTCGGACAGGCCTCTGGGGCCAACGTCCTGACTTTC.

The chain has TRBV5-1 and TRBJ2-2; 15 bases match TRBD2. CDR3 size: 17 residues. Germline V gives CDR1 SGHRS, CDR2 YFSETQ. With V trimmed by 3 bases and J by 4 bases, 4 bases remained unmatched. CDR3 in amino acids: CASSSLGLAGGTGELFF. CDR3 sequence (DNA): TGCGCCAGCAGCTCGCTGGGACTAGCGGGAGGCACCGGGGAGCTGTTTTTT.

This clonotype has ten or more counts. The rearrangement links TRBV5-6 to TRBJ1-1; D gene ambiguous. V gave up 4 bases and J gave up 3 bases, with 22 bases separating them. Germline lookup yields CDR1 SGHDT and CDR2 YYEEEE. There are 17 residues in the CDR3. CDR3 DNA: TGTGCCAGCAGCCTACCGCCGGACTGGCGGAGGGACACTGAAGCTTTCTTT. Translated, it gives CASSLPPDWRRDTEAFF.

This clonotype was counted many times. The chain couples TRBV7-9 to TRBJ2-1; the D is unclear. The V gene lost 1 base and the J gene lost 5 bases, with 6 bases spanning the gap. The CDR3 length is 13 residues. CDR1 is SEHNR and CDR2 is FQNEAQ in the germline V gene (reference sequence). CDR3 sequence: CASSLGRDNEQFF. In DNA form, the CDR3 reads TGTGCCAGCAGCTTAGGACGGGACAATGAGCAGTTCTTC.

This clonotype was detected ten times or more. CDR3 nucleotides: TGTGCCAGCAGCTTAGACCATCAACGGGGGGCTAGGGAGACCCAGTACTTC. Its translation is CASSLDHQRGARETQYF. The chain is built from TRBV7-2 and TRBJ2-5, with TRBD2 as a possible D gene (7 bases). Trimming took 1 base from V and 5 from J, leaving 20 bases between them. This CDR3 spans 17 amino acids. Germline V gives CDR1 SGHTA, CDR2 FQGNSA.

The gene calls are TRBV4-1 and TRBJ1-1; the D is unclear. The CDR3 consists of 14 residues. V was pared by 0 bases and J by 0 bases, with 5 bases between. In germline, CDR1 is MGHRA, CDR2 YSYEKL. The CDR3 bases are TGCGCCAGCAGCCAAGATCGTATGAACACTGAAGCTTTCTTT. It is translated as CASSQDRMNTEAFF.

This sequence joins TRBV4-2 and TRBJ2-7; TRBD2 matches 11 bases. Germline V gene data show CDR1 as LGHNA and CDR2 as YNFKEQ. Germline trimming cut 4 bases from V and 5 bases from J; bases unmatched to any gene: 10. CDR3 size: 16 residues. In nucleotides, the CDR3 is TGTGCCAGCAGCCCCCGGGGTAGCGGGGGGGCCAACGAGCAGTACTTC. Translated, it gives CASSPRGSGGANEQYF.

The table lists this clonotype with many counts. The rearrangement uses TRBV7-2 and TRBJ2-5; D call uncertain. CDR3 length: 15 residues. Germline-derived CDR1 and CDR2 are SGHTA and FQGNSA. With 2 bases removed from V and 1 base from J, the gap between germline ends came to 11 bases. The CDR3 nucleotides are TGTGCCAGCAGCTTATGGTTTGGGCTCCAAGAGACCCAGTACTTC. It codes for CASSLWFGLQETQYF. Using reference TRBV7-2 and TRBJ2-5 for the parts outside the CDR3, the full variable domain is GAGVSQSPSNKVTEKGKDVELRCDPISGHTALYWYRQSLGQGLEFLIYFQGNSAPDKSGLPSDRFSAERTGGSVSTLTIQRTQQEDSAVYLCASSLWFGLQETQYFGPGTRLLVL.

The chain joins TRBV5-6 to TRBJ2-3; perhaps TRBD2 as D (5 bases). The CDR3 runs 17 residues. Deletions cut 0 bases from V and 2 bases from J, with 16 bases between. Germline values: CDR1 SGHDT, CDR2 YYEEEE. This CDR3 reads CASSLGPIEGPTDTQYF. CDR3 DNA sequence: TGTGCCAGCAGCTTGGGCCCAATTGAGGGTCCCACAGATACGCAGTATTTT.

CDR3 protein: CATVDSASTDTQYF. In nucleotides, the CDR3 is TGTGCCACCGTTGACAGTGCTAGCACAGATACGCAGTATTTT. The chain joins TRBV24-1 to TRBJ2-3, with D possibly being TRBD1 (5 bases). CDR1 and CDR2 (germline): KGHDR, SFDVKD. The CDR3 loop spans 14 amino acids. V lost 9 bases to trimming and J lost 0 bases, with 12 bases between them.

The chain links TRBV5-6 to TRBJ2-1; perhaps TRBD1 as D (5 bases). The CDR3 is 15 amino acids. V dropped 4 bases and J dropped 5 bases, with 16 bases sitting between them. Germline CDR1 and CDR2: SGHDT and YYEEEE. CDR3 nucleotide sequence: TGTGCCAGCAGCCAAAAATCTACAGGCAACAATGAGCAGTTCTTC. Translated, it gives CASSQKSTGNNEQFF.